The rows below give T cell receptor beta chains drawn from one sample of a study of cytomegalovirus exposure and HLA in healthy donors. Produced via immunoSEQ multiplex PCR; TCRdb's table is partial and in-frame only. The sample lists around 140,000 clones; about two thirds were seen once. The specimen sequenced was PBMCs. These TCRs come from a man aged 50 to 59 in good health and CMV-seropositive. Both conserved end residues are part of each CDR3. D genes are given only for firm matches. Size tells how often a clone was seen (once, few, many) or the class of an expanded clone, and some rows leave it out.

>NA|NA|TRBV6-5|TRBJ1-6
TGTGCCAGCAGTTACTCGTCGGGCTCCTATAATTCACCCCTCCACTTT
CASSYSSGSYNSPLHF
>few|NA|TRBV27|TRBJ2-4
TGTGCCAGCAGAGGTCGAGGGACAACGATAGATTCTGATAAAAACATTCAGTACTTC
CASRGRGTTIDSDKNIQYF
>NA|NA|TRBV5-6|TRBJ2-1
TGTGCCAGCAGCTTCTCGGGGGGCAGGGATGAGCAGTTCTTC
CASSFSGGRDEQFF
>NA|TRBD1|TRBV19|TRBJ1-2
TGTGCCAGTAGTATGGGGACAGGGAGGGACTATGGCTACACCTTC
CASSMGTGRDYGYTF
>NA|NA|TRBV9|TRBJ2-7
TGTGCCAGCAGCGTAGGCCCCGGAGCCGGCGAGCAGTACTTC
CASSVGPGAGEQYF
>few|NA|TRBV5-1|TRBJ1-1
TGCGCCAGCAGCTCTACAGGGTCCAGGGGCACTGAAGCTTTCTTT
CASSSTGSRGTEAFF
>once|NA|TRBV2|TRBJ2-1
TGTGCCAGCAGTGAAAACCGGGGGGAGCAGTTCTTC
CASSENRGEQFF
>NA|NA|TRBV2|TRBJ1-2
TGTGCCAGCAGTGTTTTCCGGGAAGCTAACTATGGCTACACCTTC
CASSVFREANYGYTF
>NA|NA|TRBV6-1|TRBJ2-7
TGTGCCAGCAGTGAGGTAGGGGGCTCCTACGAGCAGTACTTC
CASSEVGGSYEQYF
>NA|NA|TRBV11-2|TRBJ1-2
TGTGCCAGCAGCTTAAGCGGTGGTGGCTACACCTTC
CASSLSGGGYTF
>NA|NA|TRBV7-6|TRBJ2-3
TGTGCCAGCAGCTTAGTACATTACGCAACAGATACGCAGTATTTT
CASSLVHYATDTQYF
>few|TRBD1|TRBV5-1|TRBJ1-4
TGCGCCAGCAGCTTGGGGGGGGACAGGAATGAAAAACTGTTTTTT
CASSLGGDRNEKLFF
>NA|NA|TRBV10-2|TRBJ1-1
TGCGCCAGCAGTTTTCAGGGATTGAACACTGAAGCTTTCTTT
CASSFQGLNTEAFF
>NA|NA|TRBV2|TRBJ1-4
TGTGCCAGCAGTGTGGGAGGGGTGCGGGAAAAACTGTTTTTT
CASSVGGVREKLFF
>few|TRBD2|TRBV4-1|TRBJ2-1
TGCGCCAGCAGGAGGACCTCCGGGACTAGCGGATACAATGAGCAGTTCTTC
CASRRTSGTSGYNEQFF
>NA|TRBD2|TRBV6-1|TRBJ2-5
TGTGCCAGCAGTGAAGGTGCACTAGCGGGAGTGGGAGAGACCCAGTACTTC
CASSEGALAGVGETQYF
>NA|TRBD2|TRBV5-1|TRBJ2-3
TGCGCCAGCAGCCTAGACGGGACTAGCGGGATGAGCACAGATACGCAGTATTTT
CASSLDGTSGMSTDTQYF
>once|TRBD2|TRBV10-3|TRBJ2-7
TGTGCCATCAGTGAGTCGACTAGCGGGACCCCCTACGAGCAGTACTTC
CAISESTSGTPYEQYF
>once|NA|TRBV10-1|TRBJ2-1
TGCGCCAGCAGTAACTCGAACAATGAGCAGTTCTTC
CASSNSNNEQFF